The rows below give T cell receptor beta chains drawn from one sample of a study of vaccination and CD4 T cells after COVID-19. Antigens of these TCRs are unknown. TCRdb recomputed calls from the PCR reads with MiXCR, one row per CDR3 protein. The sample yields 6,700 or so distinct CDR3 sequences, around half seen once. The material sequenced was CD4+ T cells from blood, cultured in vitro. These receptors all stem from a human donor in good health. The CDR3 runs from the conserved cysteine through the conserved F or W. The D gene is left open where the match is weak. Part of the rows lack a size; the others show once, few, many or a class for expanded clones.

clone size	D gene	V gene	J gene	CDR3 DNA	CDR3 protein
NA	NA	TRBV6-5	TRBJ1-1	TGTGCCAGCAGTTACTCGACGAGGGGAGTAGGGACTGAAGCTTTCTTT	CASSYSTRGVGTEAFF
few	NA	TRBV10-2	TRBJ2-5	TGCGCCAGCAGCGCGGTTGGAGTCCAAGAGACCCAGTACTTC	CASSAVGVQETQYF
few	NA	TRBV20-1	TRBJ2-2	TGCAGTGCTTTGCGGGATCGTAGCGTGGAGCTGTTTTTT	CSALRDRSVELFF
few	TRBD1	TRBV6-1	TRBJ1-5	TGTGCCAGCAGCTTCAATCCCGGGACAGGGAATCAGCCCCAGCATTTT	CASSFNPGTGNQPQHF
NA	NA	TRBV5-1	TRBJ1-6	TGCGCCAGCAGCTTGGAAGGGGCCGCCCTCCACTTT	CASSLEGAALHF
few	TRBD2	TRBV6-1	TRBJ2-2	TGTGCCAGCCGGTCCCTAGCGGGAGCGAACACCGGGGAGCTGTTTTTT	CASRSLAGANTGELFF
NA	TRBD1	TRBV15	TRBJ1-5	TGTGCCACCAGCAGTCCGGGACAGCTGCCCCAGCATTTT	CATSSPGQLPQHF
few	NA	TRBV7-2	TRBJ2-2	TGTGCCAGCAGCTTACTTGGGTATAACACCGGGGAGCTGTTTTTT	CASSLLGYNTGELFF
NA	NA	TRBV6-2/TRBV6-3	TRBJ1-2	TGTGCCAGCAGTTACCTGGACAGATTAGGGAATGGCTACACCTTC	CASSYLDRLGNGYTF
NA	TRBD1	TRBV19	TRBJ1-1	TGTGCCAGTAGCCGAGGCGGTGGGACAGGTGGGGGGACTGAAGCTTTCTTT	CASSRGGGTGGGTEAFF
NA	TRBD1	TRBV28	TRBJ1-6	TGTGCCAGCAGGGGGGACAGCGTCGACACTAATTCACCCCTCCACTTT	CASRGDSVDTNSPLHF
NA	NA	TRBV20-1	TRBJ1-2	TGCAGTGCTTTCACAGGGAACTATGGCTACACCTTC	CSAFTGNYGYTF
NA	NA	TRBV7-8	TRBJ2-5	TGTGCCAGCAGCCCGCGGTTCCTTCAAGAGACCCAGTACTTC	CASSPRFLQETQYF
few	NA	TRBV7-2	TRBJ1-5	TGTGCCAGCAGCTTAGGAAGCAAGAGCAATCAGCCCCAGCATTTT	CASSLGSKSNQPQHF
NA	NA	TRBV19	TRBJ1-2	TGTGCCAGTAATACGGGGGGAAGCTATGGCTACACCTTC	CASNTGGSYGYTF
NA	TRBD2	TRBV2	TRBJ2-7	TGTGCCACTAGCGGGAGCAGAGGGGGTGAGCAGTACTTC	CATSGSRGGEQYF
few	NA	TRBV12-3/TRBV12-4	TRBJ2-7	TGTGCCAGCAGTCAATCCGACCGGCACTCCTACGAGCAGTACTTC	CASSQSDRHSYEQYF
NA	NA	TRBV6-1	TRBJ2-2	TGTGCCAGCAGTCCCAGGGTCCCCAGTACCGGGGAGCTGTTTTTT	CASSPRVPSTGELFF
NA	NA	TRBV2	TRBJ1-2	TGTGCCAGCGTTACAAGGGGTCGAAGCGGTGGCTATGGCTACACCTTC	CASVTRGRSGGYGYTF
NA	NA	TRBV12-3/TRBV12-4	TRBJ1-2	TGTGCCAGCAGTTTAGTAGGGAGCTATGGCTACACCTTC	CASSLVGSYGYTF
NA	NA	TRBV30	TRBJ2-1	TGTGCCTGGAGTGTGGCGCCCCTAGGGTATGAGCAGTTCTTC	CAWSVAPLGYEQFF
NA	NA	TRBV6-1	TRBJ1-4	TGTGCCAGCAGGGTGGATGAAAAACTGTTTTTT	CASRVDEKLFF
few	NA	TRBV6-5	TRBJ1-1	TGTGCCAGCAGTTACGCCCGGAATACTGAAGCTTTCTTT	CASSYARNTEAFF
NA	NA	TRBV29-1	TRBJ2-3	TGCAGCGCCGGGACAAGAAGCACAGATACGCAGTATTTT	CSAGTRSTDTQYF
NA	NA	TRBV7-2	TRBJ1-6	TGTGCCAGCAGCTTGGGTGGACAGACTGTTGATTCACCCCTCCACTTT	CASSLGGQTVDSPLHF
NA	TRBD1	TRBV20-1	TRBJ1-2	TGCAGTGCTAGCAGGGGACAGAGTAACTATGGCTACACCTTC	CSASRGQSNYGYTF
NA	TRBD2	TRBV20-1	TRBJ2-1	TGCAGTGCTAGTATGGGACTAGACTCCAATGAGCAGTTCTTC	CSASMGLDSNEQFF
NA	TRBD1	TRBV7-9	TRBJ1-5	TGTGCCAGCAGCTTAGTCACCGGGACAGGGAATCAGCCCCAGCATTTT	CASSLVTGTGNQPQHF
few	NA	TRBV2	TRBJ2-5	TGTGCCAGCAGTGAACCTCGGACGTACCAAGAGACCCAGTACTTC	CASSEPRTYQETQYF
NA	NA	TRBV7-2	TRBJ1-1	TGTGCCAGCAGCTTACGGGGTTTTGGGGGTGAAGCTTTCTTT	CASSLRGFGGEAFF
few	NA	TRBV19	TRBJ1-5	TGTGCCAGTAGTGTCAACAGGGATAGCAATCAGCCCCAGCATTTT	CASSVNRDSNQPQHF
NA	TRBD1	TRBV5-4	TRBJ1-2	TGTGCCAGCAGCTTGGGTGGGCGGCCGGGACAGGGGGCTCGAGGCTACACCTTC	CASSLGGRPGQGARGYTF
NA	NA	TRBV19	TRBJ1-1	TGTGCCAGTAAGGGCCTAATACGGGGGGCCTTTGAAGCTTTCTTT	CASKGLIRGAFEAFF
NA	TRBD1	TRBV4-1	TRBJ1-1	TGCGCCAGCAGCCAAGAACCGGGACAGGGGAGCACTGAAGCTTTCTTT	CASSQEPGQGSTEAFF
NA	NA	TRBV2	TRBJ1-1	TGTGCCAGCAAGGCCGACAACTGGAGCACTGAAGCTTTCTTT	CASKADNWSTEAFF
few	TRBD1	TRBV6-2/TRBV6-3	TRBJ1-1	TGTGCCAGCAGTTATGGGGAGGGGGCATTAACTGAAGCTTTCTTT	CASSYGEGALTEAFF
NA	NA	TRBV18	TRBJ1-1	TGTGCCAGCTCCCTCAATGGAGGGAAGGCTGAAGCTTTCTTT	CASSLNGGKAEAFF
NA	NA	TRBV28	TRBJ1-5	TGTGCCAGCAGTCCCCCCGTCCAGGTTGGAAATCAGCCCCAGCATTTT	CASSPPVQVGNQPQHF
NA	TRBD1	TRBV6-4	TRBJ1-2	TGTGCCAGCAGTGACTCGGGACAGGCAAACTATGGCTACACCTTC	CASSDSGQANYGYTF
few	NA	TRBV20-1	TRBJ1-5	TGCAGTGCCACAGAAGGGTATTACAATCAGCCCCAGCATTTT	CSATEGYYNQPQHF
NA	NA	TRBV24-1	TRBJ2-3	TGTGCCACCAGTGATCCTACTAGCAGTAGTACAGATACGCAGTATTTT	CATSDPTSSSTDTQYF
NA	TRBD1	TRBV20-1	TRBJ2-7	TGCAGTGCTAGCAGGGGGCTTTCCTACGAGCAGTACTTC	CSASRGLSYEQYF
NA	TRBD1	TRBV28	TRBJ1-5	TGTGCCAGCAGTTTGGGGACAGGAGCTGATCAGCCCCAGCATTTT	CASSLGTGADQPQHF
few	NA	TRBV10-2	TRBJ2-7	TGCGCCAGCAGGGAGCAGGGGCCCGTCTACGAGCAGTACTTC	CASREQGPVYEQYF
NA	TRBD1	TRBV7-9	TRBJ2-7	TGTGCCAGCAGCTTAGCTCGATTCGGGGGACAGGGATTATTCGGGCAGTACTTC	CASSLARFGGQGLFGQYF